This note documents a single T cell receptor (beta chain) sequence. This clonotype showed up just a few times. What this receptor recognizes is not known. No qualities accompany the bases; no much larger clone lies one base away. RNA was extracted with the RNeasy kit and roughly 0.45 to 1 ug was reverse transcribed using random hexamers. The immunoSEQ multiplex PCR assay, which covers 54 Vbeta and 13 Jbeta segments, was used to amplify TCR beta CDR3 regions. To correct PCR amplification bias, a synthetic template baseline was used for both primer optimization and computational correction. For the original study's pipeline: Only productive sequences were kept, with reads annotated to V, D and J genes according to IMGT and analyzed in immunoSEQ Analyzer. Clonality was computed as one minus Shannon entropy normalized by log2 of the number of productive unique sequences. Public and private clones were assessed among the 100 most prevalent clones of each patient and control. Clones were defined as Susac-specific when absent from the healthy and MS cohorts, from over a thousand published viral clones and from other ImmuneACCESS disease sequences. The raw public data were reprocessed by TCRdb itself: fastp quality trimming at Q25, MiXCR clonotype calling, in-frame beta chains only. Records with the same CDR3 protein are collapsed into one entry carrying the most frequent genes and DNA. The V and J calls shown here were made by TCRdb, not taken from the authors' results. This sample has roughly 400,000 distinct CDR3 sequences in its table, and roughly 85% of those were observed once. The ten largest clones capture approximately 0.12% of the sample.

These data are taken from a study of CD8 T cells in Susac syndrome (dated by TCRdb to the late 2010s). With regard to the full study: Repertoire sequencing was used to test whether CD8+ T cell activation and differentiation in Susac syndrome was antigen driven. The study compared CD8+ T cell repertoire clonality among approximately twelve healthy donors, 14 Susac syndrome patients and 15 or so multiple sclerosis patients. Here is what the overall study found, with its caveats: The study acknowledged that relatively few individuals were included in the TCR sequencing and HLA analysis.

High-throughput TCR beta sequencing profiled peripheral blood CD8+ and CD4+ T cells from healthy donors, Susac syndrome patients and multiple sclerosis patients. The multiple sclerosis controls were treatment-naive patients whose relapsing-remitting disease, either stable or active, fulfilled the revised McDonald criteria. Bulk CD8+ and CD4+ T cells were purified by magnetic negative isolation, whereas CD8+ TEMRA cells were enriched by FACS. Blood was drawn into EDTA tubes, processed within 24 hours, and PBMCs were isolated by density gradient centrifugation. PBMCs destined for TCR sequencing were cryopreserved in liquid nitrogen and later thawed in a 37 °C water bath. Purity of sorted or isolated CD4+, CD8+ and CD8+ TEMRA cells was at least 90%. The sample was CD8+ T cells from PBMCs. The source of this sequence is a human donor with multiple sclerosis.

The CDR3 protein is CAAGTAENTEAFF. In nucleotides, the sequence is TGTGCCGCAGGGACAGCAGAGAACACTGAAGCTTTCTTT. The receptor chain draws on TRBV10-3 and TRBJ1-1, and TRBD1 matches 7 of the central bases. Trimming removed 11 bases from V and 1 base from J; the gene matches leave 7 bases unexplained. The germline V gene encodes CDR1 ENHRY and CDR2 SYGVKD. The CDR3 spans 13 residues, from the cysteine through the phenylalanine. Kept here is only the CDR3 DNA, which spans 39 bases and is read in frame from base 1.